This TCR beta chain stems from a study of OX40 agonist ivuxolimab in advanced cancers. The method was immunoSEQ multiplex PCR; TCRdb's version includes in-frame clones alone and lacks a portion of them. The sample contains about 67,000 clones, 80% to 90% of which appear only once. Germline loops: CDR1 SGHDN, CDR2 FVKESK. CDR3 length: 13 residues. Trimming cost V 2 bases and J 4 bases, with 8 bases left between them. The sequencing here drew on CD4+ or CD8+ T cells sorted from blood, taken in a trial of the OX40 agonist ivuxolimab. The sequence was collected from an adult with an advanced solid tumor such as melanoma, head and neck, liver or kidney cancer. V usage is TRBV14 and J usage is TRBJ1-1; weak D call: TRBD1 (6 bases). CDR3 loop: CASSQNRATEAFF. The CDR3 DNA follows: TGTGCCAGCAGCCAAAACAGGGCCACTGAAGCTTTCTTT.